This T cell receptor beta chain is from a study of T-cell reconstitution after alpha-beta-depleted transplantation in children. This clonotype was seen more than once but under ten times. Antigen: not known. The V gene end was trimmed by 8 bases and the J gene end by 8 bases; junction bases not matched to a gene: 6. Germline CDR1 reads MNHEY; CDR2 reads SVGEGT. This CDR3 contains 13 residues. Overall study results and limits: About two months after transplant, alpha-beta T cells reportedly came from several hundred expanded graft clones. Day-60 TCRbeta diversity that was high in some patients was derived from surviving recipient T cells and thymic progenitors.

Researchers prepared the TCRbeta library using unique molecular identifiers, the study reports. MiXCR was run by TCRdb on the PCR reads, yielding one entry per CDR3 protein. This table has around 250,000 distinct CDR3 sequences, about 25% appearing once. The specimen was PBMCs, collected before TCRalphabeta/CD19-depleted stem cell transplant. This rearrangement joins TRBV6-2 or TRBV6-3 to TRBJ2-1, with 10 positions matching TRBD2. The sequence was collected from a girl under 10 years old with Fanconi anemia, due to receive a stem cell transplant. This chain's CDR3 is CASLAGGVDEQFF. CDR3 nucleotide sequence: TGTGCCAGCTTAGCGGGAGGCGTAGATGAGCAGTTCTTC.